Below are 24 T cell receptor beta chains sequenced from a single sample in a study of blood T cells in healthy people across ages. With a J-beta primer mix and a sample-barcoded 5' primer, a second PCR ran about 7 to 12 cycles. In TCRdb, the 5' RACE reads were re-called with MiXCR into one record per CDR3 protein. The sample holds 550,000 to 650,000 distinct CDR3 sequences, about 28% seen once. Sequencing used blood. The receptors were gathered from a woman of 80 years or more in good health.

The chain uses TRBV6-6 and TRBJ2-1; 7 bases fit TRBD2. V was pared by 4 bases and J by 4 bases, with 10 bases of the junction left unmatched. Germline V gene lookup returns CDR1 MNHNY and CDR2 SVGAGI (reference sequence). The CDR3 has 16 amino acids. The CDR3 DNA follows: TGTGCCAGCAGTTCTGTGATAGCGGGCCTTTACAATGAGCAGTTCTTC. Translating gives CASSSVIAGLYNEQFF.

This clonotype was counted ten times or more. The rearrangement uses TRBV4-3 and TRBJ2-5; TRBD1 might be the D (5 bases). V was cut by 0 bases and J by 4 bases, with 12 bases left in between. The CDR3 length is 15 residues. The germline V gene encodes CDR1 LGHNA and CDR2 YSLEER. DNA of the CDR3: TGCGCCAGCAGCCAAGACGCCAGGGTTGCAGAGACCCAGTACTTC. This gives the protein CASSQDARVAETQYF.

This clonotype was detected a few times. The V call is TRBV5-1, the J call TRBJ1-2; a possible D gene is TRBD1 (5 bases). The CDR3 is 17 amino acids. The germline V and J ends were trimmed by 4 bases and 1 base, with 20 bases remaining between them. The germline V gene has CDR1 SGHRS and CDR2 YFSETQ. In DNA form, the CDR3 reads TGCGCCAGCAGCGAAGCGCATGAGGGGATTTTTAACTATGGCTACACCTTC. Protein: CASSEAHEGIFNYGYTF.

This clonotype was recorded a few times. The chain combines TRBV4-1 with TRBJ1-4; D is undetermined. Germline-derived CDR1 and CDR2 are MGHRA and YSYEKL. Trimming stripped 0 bases from V and 2 bases from J, with 16 bases between. The CDR3 length is 18 residues. The CDR3 bases are TGCGCCAGCAGCCAAGAGGAAATGGGTTTTAGGACTAATGAAAAACTGTTTTTT. Its translation is CASSQEEMGFRTNEKLFF.

This clonotype has ten or more counts. The V gene is TRBV25-1, the J gene TRBJ1-1; TRBD1 might be the D (6 bases). CDR1 and CDR2 (germline): MGHDK, SYGVNS. V was trimmed by 3 bases and J by 5 bases, leaving 13 bases between them. CDR3 length: 14 amino acids. The DNA of the CDR3 is TGTGCCAGCAGTGACTGGGAGGGGGGGACTGAAGCTTTCTTT. As protein: CASSDWEGGTEAFF.

Comments on this clonotype: At one of its ends the junction is not consistent with the germline gene, which may arise from a read error. This sequence joins TRBV7-7 and TRBJ2-7, with 7 bases aligning to TRBD1. Germline V gene data show CDR1 as SSHAT and CDR2 as FNYEAQ (reference sequence). The length of the CDR3 is 14 residues. The CDR3 DNA follows: TGTGCTAGCAGCTTAGGTGAGGGGGCTAGCGAGCAGTACTTC. Amino acid sequence: CASSLGEGASEQYF.

This clonotype turned up a few times. V usage is TRBV2 and J usage is TRBJ1-2; the D is unclear. CDR1 is SNHLY, CDR2 FYNNEI, per germline. V shed 7 bases and J shed 0 bases, with 15 bases lying between them. The CDR3 totals 15 residues. CDR3 sequence: CASILSQDANYGYTF. CDR3 nucleotides: TGTGCCAGCATCCTGAGCCAGGACGCTAACTATGGCTACACCTTC.

This clonotype was observed a handful of times. The chain carries TRBV27 and TRBJ2-5; D may correspond to TRBD1 or TRBD2 (5 bases each). This CDR3 is 15 amino acids long. The V end lost 2 bases, the J end lost 7 bases, and 17 bases lay between the germline ends. Germline loops: CDR1 MNHEY, CDR2 SMNVEV (reference sequence). CDR3 loop: CASSLVGRYLGTQYF. In nucleotides, the CDR3 is TGTGCCAGCAGTTTAGTGGGACGCTACCTCGGGACCCAGTACTTC.

This sequence joins TRBV25-1 and TRBJ1-1; 8 bases match TRBD1. The length of the CDR3 is 16 residues. CDR1 is MGHDK and CDR2 is SYGVNS in the germline V gene. J was trimmed by 4 bases and V by 7 bases; bases with no gene match: 14. The chain's CDR3 is CASTPGTGWSGTEAFF. The CDR3 nucleotides read TGTGCCAGCACCCCCGGGACAGGTTGGAGCGGCACTGAAGCTTTCTTT.

This clonotype was counted a few times. The V and J genes are TRBV5-4 and TRBJ1-1; D is possibly TRBD1 (6 bases). V gave up 3 bases and J gave up 4 bases, with 13 bases separating them. CDR1 and CDR2 from the germline V gene are SGHNT and YYREEE (reference sequence). The CDR3 is made up of 14 amino acids. CDR3 sequence: CASSSDRRATEAFF. The CDR3 coding sequence is TGTGCCAGCAGCTCGGACAGACGGGCCACTGAAGCTTTCTTT.

Only a few counts were recorded for this clonotype. The junction does not match germline at one end; this may be a read error. The chain carries TRBV6-5 and TRBJ2-2, with no clear D. CDR1 is MNHEY, CDR2 SVGAGI, per germline. This CDR3 comprises 15 residues. The CDR3 here is CASRWASVNTRELFF. The DNA for the CDR3 is TGTGCCAGCAGGTGGGCCAGCGTGAACACCAGGGAGCTGTTTTTT.

This clonotype was seen a handful of times. This chain uses TRBV30 with TRBJ1-5; perhaps TRBD1 as D (6 bases). Germline V gene sequence: CDR1 GTSNPN, CDR2 SVGIG (reference sequence). The CDR3 extends over 14 amino acids. V was clipped by 0 bases and J by 7 bases, with 13 bases between them. CDR3 sequence (DNA): TGTGCCTGGAGTGTACGGGGGGGCGGGCAGCCCCAGCATTTT. It translates to CAWSVRGGGQPQHF.

In this sample, this clonotype turned up once. The genes are TRBV6-5 and TRBJ1-1; D is perhaps TRBD1 (5 bases). The CDR3 consists of 15 residues. The germline CDR1 and CDR2 sequences are MNHEY and SVGAGI. The germline V and J ends were trimmed by 0 bases and 4 bases, with 12 bases remaining between them. The CDR3 reads CASSYSKGVGTEAFF. For the CDR3, the DNA is TGTGCCAGCAGTTACTCGAAAGGGGTTGGCACTGAAGCTTTCTTT.

This chain uses TRBV5-6 with TRBJ1-4; D call uncertain. V was clipped by 0 bases and J by 5 bases, with 14 bases between them. Germline lookup yields CDR1 SGHDT and CDR2 YYEEEE. This CDR3 is built from 16 residues. The CDR3 DNA is TGTGCCAGCAGCTTGGAGTCGAGACATACCAATGAAAAACTGTTTTTT. Its translation: CASSLESRHTNEKLFF.

In its sample, this clonotype was seen many times. A clone one base away is much larger, so this may be a read error. The rearrangement links TRBV5-1 to TRBJ1-2; TRBD1 might be the D (5 bases). V was cut by 3 bases and J by 7 bases, with 16 bases left in between. This CDR3 comprises 14 residues. Per germline, CDR1 SGHRS and CDR2 YFSETQ. The CDR3 spells CASSWYGAAGGYTF. The CDR3 nucleotides read TGCGCCAGCAGCTGGTATGGGGCTGCTGGTGGCTACACCTTC. Full variable domain (rest looked up from reference TRBV5-1 and TRBJ1-2): KAGVTQTPRYLIKTRGQQVTLSCSPISGHRSVSWYQQTPGQGLQFLFEYFSETQRNKGNFPGRFSGRQFSNSRSEMNVSTLELGDSALYLCASSWYGAAGGYTFGSGTRLTVV.

This clonotype was observed a handful of times. The chain combines TRBV9 with TRBJ2-7; D not certain. Germline assignment: CDR1 SGDLS and CDR2 YYNGEE. Trimming shortened V by 0 bases and J by 7 bases, and 11 bases separated the two germline ends. The CDR3 extends over 13 amino acids. The CDR3 protein is CASSVGGMGEQYF. DNA for the CDR3: TGTGCCAGCAGCGTAGGTGGAATGGGGGAGCAGTACTTC.

J is TRBJ2-3 and V is TRBV7-2; the D is unclear. The V gene lost 3 bases and the J gene lost 0 bases, with 16 bases spanning the gap. The CDR3 sequence is 17 residues long. Per germline, CDR1 SGHTA and CDR2 FQGNSA. CDR3 protein: CASSFGGLRLSTDTQYF. CDR3 nucleotide sequence: TGTGCCAGCAGCTTCGGTGGGCTCAGACTGAGCACAGATACGCAGTATTTT.

This chain joins TRBV10-3 and TRBJ1-1, with TRBD1 identical over 7 bases. The germline gives CDR1 ENHRY, CDR2 SYGVKD. The ends lost 5 bases at V and 1 base at J; junction bases unmatched: 4. The CDR3 has 14 amino acids. The DNA of the CDR3 is TGTGCCATCAGTAGGACAGGTCGGAACACTGAAGCTTTCTTT. Translation: CAISRTGRNTEAFF.

This clonotype was observed many times. The V call is TRBV6-2 or TRBV6-3, the J call TRBJ2-1; 10 bases fit TRBD2. CDR1 and CDR2 (germline): MNHEY, SVGEGT. The CDR3 is made up of 14 amino acids. V lost 8 bases to trimming and J lost 6 bases; unmatched junction nucleotides: 7. The CDR3 spells CASRPSGGFNEQFF. In nucleotides, the CDR3 is TGTGCCAGCCGCCCTAGCGGGGGTTTCAATGAGCAGTTCTTC.

This clonotype was detected a few times. The chain recombines TRBV28 with TRBJ1-2, with no clear D. Per germline, CDR1 MDHEN and CDR2 SYDVKM. This CDR3 has 12 residues. Trimming shortened V by 5 bases and J by 5 bases, and 9 bases separated the two germline ends. The CDR3 sequence is CASSKGAYGYTF. The DNA of the CDR3 is TGTGCCAGCAGTAAAGGTGCTTATGGCTACACCTTC.

This clonotype has at least ten counts. This chain joins TRBV13 and TRBJ1-1; D gene unclear. The CDR3 spans 11 residues. Trimming cost V 0 bases and J 7 bases, with 3 bases left between them. In germline, CDR1 is PRHDT, CDR2 FYEKMQ (reference sequence). The CDR3 region is CASSLGGEAFF. In nucleotides, the CDR3 is TGTGCCAGCAGCTTAGGCGGTGAAGCTTTCTTT. The complete variable domain, with remaining parts taken from reference TRBV13 and TRBJ1-1, reads AAGVIQSPRHLIKEKRETATLKCYPIPRHDTVYWYQQGPGQDPQFLISFYEKMQSDKGSIPDRFSAQQFSDYHSELNMSSLELGDSALYFCASSLGGEAFFGQGTRLTVV.

The V and J genes are TRBV18 and TRBJ1-6, with D possibly matching TRBD1 (5 bases). CDR1 KGHSH and CDR2 LQKENI come from the germline V gene. The V end lost 2 bases, the J end lost 8 bases, and 25 bases lay between the germline ends. The CDR3 is 19 amino acids. In nucleotides, the CDR3 is TGTGCCAGCTCACCAAGAGGGGTTACCGATATGGGGAGGTATTCACCCCTCCACTTT. It specifies CASSPRGVTDMGRYSPLHF.

Concerning this clonotype itself: A much larger clone differs from this one at a single base, so this may be a read error. The chain has TRBV7-2 and TRBJ2-5, with D perhaps TRBD1 (6 bases). The V and J ends lost 5 bases and 11 bases respectively, with 21 bases between them. Germline V lookup: CDR1 SGHTA, CDR2 FQGNSA. The CDR3 contains 14 residues. CDR3 sequence (DNA): TGTGCCAGCAGCCAACAGGGATTCTACAATGAGCAGTACTTC. Encoded protein: CASSQQGFYNEQYF.

This clonotype has only a few counts. This chain links TRBV3-1 with TRBJ1-6; TRBD1 matches at 7 bases. CDR1 is LGHDT, CDR2 YNNKEL, per germline (reference sequence). The V segment lost 4 bases and the J segment 7 bases; nucleotides outside the gene matches: 7. The CDR3 spans 15 residues. Here the CDR3 DNA reads TGTGCCAGCAGCCTACAGCCGGGACAGAATTCACCCCTCCACTTT. It yields the protein CASSLQPGQNSPLHF.